This passage covers 14 T cell receptor beta chains from one sample sequenced in a study of metastatic and nonmetastatic thyroid tumors. The entire patient cohort was treatment-naive prior to thyroid surgery. TCRdb re-clonotyped the PCR reads through MiXCR. Seen here are 30,000 to 40,000 clones, approximately 17% observed once, and the top ten hold approximately 7%. Sequencing used blood. These receptors were obtained from a female donor with papillary thyroid cancer or a benign thyroid nodule (not recorded which). Some clones in this sample may be carry-over from other donors' samples.

The table lists this clone with a few counts. The chain is built from TRBV6-1 and TRBJ2-7; D possibly matches TRBD1 or TRBD2 (6 bases each). With 7 bases removed from V and 0 bases from J, the gap between germline ends came to 10 bases. This CDR3 has 13 residues. Per germline, CDR1 MNHNS and CDR2 SASEGT. The CDR3 nucleotides read TGTGCCAGCACCGGAGGGGGCTCCTACGAGCAGTACTTC. Translating it yields CASTGGGSYEQYF.

This clone was picked up many times. The chain has TRBV3-1 and TRBJ1-6; D unresolved. CDR1 and CDR2 from the germline V gene are LGHDT and YNNKEL (reference sequence). The length of the CDR3 is 16 residues. The germline V and J ends were trimmed by 3 bases and 2 bases, with 11 bases remaining between them. The CDR3 reads CASSQWAIAYNSPLHF. CDR3 bases: TGTGCCAGCAGCCAGTGGGCAATCGCCTATAATTCACCCCTCCACTTT.

There are many counts of this clone. V is TRBV11-2 and J is TRBJ2-5; 10 nucleotides match TRBD2. J lost 4 bases, V lost 1 base, and 3 bases had no gene match. The CDR3 consists of 15 residues. The germline V gene encodes CDR1 SGHAT and CDR2 FQNNGV. The DNA of the CDR3 is TGTGCCAGCAGCTTAGGTAGCGGGAGGACAGAGACCCAGTACTTC. Translating gives CASSLGSGRTETQYF.

In this sample, this clone turned up many times. J is TRBJ2-1 and V is TRBV11-2; TRBD2 matches 9 bases. CDR1 is SGHAT and CDR2 is FQNNGV in the germline V gene. The CDR3 has 17 residues. V was pared by 4 bases and J by 4 bases, with 11 bases of the junction left unmatched. CDR3 in amino acids: CASSSPAGLAPYNEQFF. In nucleotides, the CDR3 is TGTGCCAGCAGCTCACCAGCGGGACTAGCACCGTACAATGAGCAGTTCTTC.

The chain has TRBV2 and TRBJ2-2; D is ambiguous. V was shortened by 5 bases and J by 3 bases, with 10 bases between the two germline ends. The CDR3 totals 14 residues. CDR1 and CDR2 from the germline V gene are SNHLY and FYNNEI. The CDR3 region is CASSFEVYTGELFF. The CDR3 DNA sequence: TGTGCCAGCAGTTTTGAGGTGTACACCGGGGAGCTGTTTTTT.

This clone was recorded at least ten times. The chain uses TRBV20-1 and TRBJ1-1; D call uncertain. CDR1 and CDR2 (germline): DFQATT, SNEGSKA (reference sequence). Trimming cost V 5 bases and J 3 bases, with 13 bases left between them. This CDR3 has 13 residues. CDR3 sequence (DNA): TGCAGTGCTTCGAGGGTTTGGGACACTGAAGCTTTCTTT. Translating it yields CSASRVWDTEAFF.

This clone was picked up many times. The chain employs TRBV10-1 and TRBJ1-1; D is undetermined. The CDR3 runs to 13 residues. Germline V gene lookup returns CDR1 WNHNN and CDR2 SYGVQD (reference sequence). V lost 4 bases, J lost 1 base, and 7 bases lay in between. The CDR3 DNA reads as TGCGCCAGCAGTGGAGGTCCGAACACTGAAGCTTTCTTT. Encoded protein: CASSGGPNTEAFF.

The chain recombines TRBV28 with TRBJ1-6; D possibly corresponds to TRBD1 (5 bases). Germline CDR1 is MDHEN and CDR2 is SYDVKM. V lost 7 bases and J lost 7, with 14 bases in between. The CDR3 is made up of 14 amino acids. The CDR3 spells CASTNCWGNSPLHF. The DNA for the CDR3 is TGTGCCAGCACCAACTGCTGGGGGAATTCACCCCTCCACTTT.

This clone has ten or more counts. A junction boundary mismatches the germline segment, possibly from a read error. The chain has TRBV4-1 and TRBJ2-2; 10 positions agree with TRBD2. The CDR3 totals 15 residues. The germline V gene encodes CDR1 MGHRA and CDR2 YSYEKL. The CDR3 coding sequence is TGCGCCGGCAGCCGCCTAGCGGGAGTAGGCGGGGAGCTGTTTTTT. Translation: CAGSRLAGVGGELFF.

This clone was detected many times. The gene calls are TRBV7-2 and TRBJ1-1, with unresolved D. The CDR3 spans 14 residues. From germline, CDR1 is SGHTA and CDR2 FQGNSA. Trimming stripped 2 bases from V and 5 bases from J, with 12 bases between. The CDR3 nucleotides are TGTGCCAGCAGCTTACTAGGGATGGGGACTGAAGCTTTCTTT. Amino acid sequence: CASSLLGMGTEAFF.

This clone was counted ten times or more. V gene TRBV18 combines with J gene TRBJ1-1; no definite D call. V was pared by 4 bases and J by 1 base, with 7 bases between. The length of the CDR3 is 13 residues. The germline CDR1 and CDR2 sequences are KGHSH and LQKENI. The CDR3, as DNA: TGTGCCAGCTCACAGATTGGGAACACTGAAGCTTTCTTT. Amino acid sequence: CASSQIGNTEAFF. The full variable domain, with the rest looked up from reference TRBV18 and TRBJ1-1, is NAGVMQNPRHLVRRRGQEARLRCSPMKGHSHVYWYRQLPEEGLKFMVYLQKENIIDESGMPKERFSAEFPKEGPSILRIQQVVRGDSAAYFCASSQIGNTEAFFGQGTRLTVV.

This sequence joins TRBV7-9 and TRBJ2-7; a possible D gene is TRBD1 (5 bases). The V gene lost 5 bases and the J gene lost 3 bases, with 17 bases spanning the gap. This CDR3 spans 15 amino acids. CDR1 SEHNR and CDR2 FQNEAQ come from the germline V gene (reference sequence). CDR3 nucleotides: TGTGCCAGCAGCGCCAGGGCCAGCGTTAGCTACGAGCAGTACTTC. Its translation is CASSARASVSYEQYF.

With respect to this clone: One base away lies a much larger clone, so this may be a sequencing read error. Because the CDR3 is missing its conserved closing phenylalanine or tryptophan, this is likely a read error. The chain couples TRBV3-1 to TRBJ2-5; D is perhaps TRBD1 (6 bases). CDR3 size: 14 residues. Germline V gene sequence: CDR1 LGHDT, CDR2 YNNKEL (reference sequence). V was cut by 7 bases and J by 7 bases, with 19 bases left in between. The chain's CDR3 is CASNLNRAGGTQYL. The DNA for the CDR3 is TGTGCCAGCAACCTGAACAGGGCTGGAGGGACCCAGTACCTC.

The chain links TRBV5-1 to TRBJ1-3, with D possibly matching TRBD1 (6 bases). Trimming cost V 1 base and J 0 bases, with 11 bases left between them. The CDR3 is 16 amino acids. Per the germline V gene, CDR1 is SGHRS and CDR2 is YFSETQ. CDR3 sequence reads: CASSLRGGDSGNTIYF. The CDR3 nucleotides are TGCGCCAGCAGCTTGAGAGGGGGTGACTCTGGAAACACCATATATTTT.